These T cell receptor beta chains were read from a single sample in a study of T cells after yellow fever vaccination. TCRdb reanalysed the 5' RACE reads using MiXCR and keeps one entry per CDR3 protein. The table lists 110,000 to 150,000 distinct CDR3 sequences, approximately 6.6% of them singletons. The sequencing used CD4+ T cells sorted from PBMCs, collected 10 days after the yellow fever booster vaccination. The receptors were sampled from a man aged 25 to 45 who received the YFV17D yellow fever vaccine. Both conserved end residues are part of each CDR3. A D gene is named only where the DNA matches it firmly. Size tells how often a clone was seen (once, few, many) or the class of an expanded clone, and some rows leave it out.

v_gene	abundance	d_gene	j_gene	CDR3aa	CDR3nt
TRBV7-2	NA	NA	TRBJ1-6	CASSFSPGLAPLHF	TGTGCCAGCAGCTTTAGCCCCGGGCTGGCACCCCTCCACTTT
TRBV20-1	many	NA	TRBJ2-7	CSAIGSGVHEQYF	TGCAGTGCTATAGGTTCAGGGGTCCACGAGCAGTACTTC
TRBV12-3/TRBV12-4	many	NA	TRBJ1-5	CASSTPGSQPQHF	TGTGCCAGCAGCACACCAGGGTCTCAGCCCCAGCATTTT
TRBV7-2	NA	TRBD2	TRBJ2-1	CASSPRALTLAGREQFF	TGTGCCAGCAGCCCGAGGGCGCTGACTCTAGCGGGAAGGGAGCAGTTCTTC
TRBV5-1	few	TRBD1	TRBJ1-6	CASSPGDRDNSPLHF	TGCGCCAGCAGCCCCGGGGACAGGGATAATTCACCCCTCCACTTT
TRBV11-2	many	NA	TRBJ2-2	CASSPYKNTGELFF	TGTGCCAGCAGCCCTTATAAGAACACCGGGGAGCTGTTTTTT
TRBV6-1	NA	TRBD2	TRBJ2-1	CATNGTSGRGEQFF	TGTGCCACCAATGGGACTAGCGGGAGGGGTGAGCAGTTCTTC
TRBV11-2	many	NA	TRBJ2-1	CASSVLRVDEQFF	TGTGCCAGCAGCGTACTTCGGGTGGATGAGCAGTTCTTC
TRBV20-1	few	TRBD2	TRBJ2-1	CSARLLAGVYNEQFF	TGCAGTGCCAGATTACTAGCGGGAGTATACAATGAGCAGTTCTTC
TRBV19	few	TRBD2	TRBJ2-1	CASRLAGGSEQFF	TGTGCCAGTAGACTAGCGGGAGGCAGTGAGCAGTTCTTC
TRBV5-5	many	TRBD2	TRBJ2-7	CASSLGTIYGQYF	TGTGCCAGCAGCTTAGGGACTATCTACGGGCAGTACTTC
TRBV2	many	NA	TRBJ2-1	CASKVAYYNEQFF	TGTGCCAGCAAGGTAGCGTACTACAATGAGCAGTTCTTC
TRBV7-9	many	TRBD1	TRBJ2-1	CASSLGMLGQGGSDEQFF	TGTGCCAGCAGCTTAGGCATGCTCGGACAGGGCGGGTCGGATGAGCAGTTCTTC
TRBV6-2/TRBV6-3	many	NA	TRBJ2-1	CASSYRGGWYNEQFF	TGTGCCAGCAGTTACCGAGGAGGATGGTACAATGAGCAGTTCTTC
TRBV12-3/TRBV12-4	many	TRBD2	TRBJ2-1	CASSLRESYNEQFF	TGTGCCAGCAGTTTGCGGGAGAGCTACAATGAGCAGTTCTTC
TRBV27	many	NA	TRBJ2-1	CASRRSDRPSSYNEQFF	TGTGCCAGCAGGCGATCAGACCGGCCGAGCTCCTACAATGAGCAGTTCTTC
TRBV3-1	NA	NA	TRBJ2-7	CASSQAEGKQYF	TGTGCCAGCAGCCAAGCTGAGGGGAAACAGTACTTC
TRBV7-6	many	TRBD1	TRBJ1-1	CASSDPRGLNTEAFF	TGTGCCAGCAGCGATCCCAGGGGGTTGAACACTGAAGCTTTCTTT
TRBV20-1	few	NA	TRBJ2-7	CSASPGGAEQYF	TGCAGTGCTAGTCCGGGGGGCGCCGAGCAGTACTTC
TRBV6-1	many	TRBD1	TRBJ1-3	CASRQGGQGSGNTIYF	TGTGCCAGCAGACAGGGAGGACAGGGTTCTGGAAACACCATATATTTT
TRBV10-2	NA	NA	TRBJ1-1	CASGTGGTEAFF	TGCGCCAGCGGGACTGGAGGCACTGAAGCTTTCTTT
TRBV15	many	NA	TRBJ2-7	CATSRGGAGSSYEQYF	TGTGCCACCAGCAGAGGTGGGGCAGGGAGCTCCTACGAGCAGTACTTC
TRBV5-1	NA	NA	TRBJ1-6	CASSLEGPYNSPLHF	TGCGCCAGCAGCCTGGAGGGCCCCTATAATTCACCCCTCCACTTT
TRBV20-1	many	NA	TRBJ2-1	CSARADGGIVINEQFF	TGCAGTGCTAGAGCAGACGGGGGAATCGTGATCAATGAGCAGTTCTTC
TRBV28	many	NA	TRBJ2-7	CASSLISLAPIYEQYF	TGTGCCAGCAGTTTAATATCCCTAGCGCCAATCTACGAGCAGTACTTC
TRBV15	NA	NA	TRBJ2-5	CATSSPGSPRGETQYF	TGTGCCACCAGCAGTCCCGGCTCCCCGAGGGGAGAGACCCAGTACTTC
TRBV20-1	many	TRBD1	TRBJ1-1	CSQGGGAFF	TGCAGCCAGGGGGGGGGAGCTTTCTTT
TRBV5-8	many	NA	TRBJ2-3	CASNHVLRRWGTDTQYF	TGTGCCAGCAACCACGTTCTTCGACGTTGGGGTACAGATACGCAGTATTTT
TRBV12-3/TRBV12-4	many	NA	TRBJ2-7	CASRRFGTASEQYF	TGTGCCAGCAGGAGGTTCGGGACTGCATCGGAGCAGTACTTC
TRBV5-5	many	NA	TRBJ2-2	CASSLEAARGTGELFF	TGTGCCAGCAGCTTGGAGGCGGCACGGGGCACCGGGGAGCTGTTTTTT
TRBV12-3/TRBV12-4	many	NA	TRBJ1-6	CASTRRESGSPLHF	TGTGCCAGCACCCGCCGGGAATCAGGTTCACCCCTCCACTTT
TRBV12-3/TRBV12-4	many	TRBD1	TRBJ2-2	CASSPGTGYGTGELFF	TGTGCCAGCAGTCCCGGGACAGGGTATGGCACCGGGGAGCTGTTTTTT
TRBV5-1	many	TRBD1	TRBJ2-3	CASSSPGQGTDTQYF	TGCGCCAGCAGCTCACCGGGACAGGGCACAGATACGCAGTATTTT
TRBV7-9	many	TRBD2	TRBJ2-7	CASSFPSGLAEEQYF	TGTGCCAGCAGTTTCCCTTCGGGACTAGCAGAAGAGCAGTACTTC
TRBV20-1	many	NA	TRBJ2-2	CSAREMAGELFF	TGCAGTGCTAGAGAGATGGCGGGGGAGCTGTTTTTT
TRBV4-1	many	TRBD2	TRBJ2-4	CASSLSGRAGDIQYF	TGCGCCAGCAGCCTTAGCGGGAGGGCCGGGGACATTCAGTACTTC
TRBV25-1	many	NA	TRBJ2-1	CASSFGQSETGEVF	TGTGCCAGCAGCTTCGGGCAGAGCGAGACAGGAGAGGTCTTC
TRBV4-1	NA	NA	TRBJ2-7	CASSQVRGPSSYEQYF	TGCGCCAGCAGCCAAGTGCGCGGTCCCAGCTCCTACGAGCAGTACTTC
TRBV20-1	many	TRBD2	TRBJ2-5	CSAIPGGEETQYF	TGCAGTGCTATCCCGGGGGGGGAAGAGACCCAGTACTTC
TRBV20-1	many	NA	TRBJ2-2	CSAGDWRNTGELFF	TGCAGTGCTGGGGACTGGAGGAACACCGGGGAGCTGTTTTTT
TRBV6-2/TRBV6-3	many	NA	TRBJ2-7	CASSTMHEQYF	TGTGCCAGCAGTACAATGCACGAGCAGTACTTC
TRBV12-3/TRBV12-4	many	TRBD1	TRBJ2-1	CASRMTGPTYNEQFF	TGTGCCAGCAGGATGACAGGGCCGACCTACAATGAGCAGTTCTTC
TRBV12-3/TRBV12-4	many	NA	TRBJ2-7	CASSFGGNEQYF	TGTGCCAGCAGTTTTGGGGGTAACGAGCAGTACTTC
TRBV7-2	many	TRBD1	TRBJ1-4	CASSLNRGNEKLFF	TGTGCCAGCAGCTTAAACAGGGGAAATGAAAAACTGTTTTTT
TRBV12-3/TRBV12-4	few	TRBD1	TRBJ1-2	CASSFSGQGGGYTF	TGTGCCAGCAGTTTTTCCGGACAGGGAGGTGGCTACACCTTC
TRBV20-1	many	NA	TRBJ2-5	CSARIVDGPPQTQYF	TGCAGTGCTAGAATTGTCGACGGTCCCCCCCAGACCCAGTACTTC
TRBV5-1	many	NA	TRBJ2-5	CASRQPKETQYF	TGCGCCAGCAGACAGCCTAAAGAGACCCAGTACTTC
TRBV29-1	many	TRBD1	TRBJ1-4	CSASPDRDEKLFF	TGCAGCGCCTCCCCGGACAGGGACGAAAAACTGTTTTTT
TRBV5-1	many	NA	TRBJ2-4	CASSLAGEGGLAKNIQYF	TGCGCCAGCAGCTTGGCCGGAGAGGGGGGACTAGCCAAAAACATTCAGTACTTC
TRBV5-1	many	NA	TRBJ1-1	CASSGVSSNTEAFF	TGCGCCAGCAGCGGGGTCAGCTCCAACACTGAAGCTTTCTTT
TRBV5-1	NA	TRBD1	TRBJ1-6	CASSGDRGNSPLHF	TGCGCCAGCAGCGGGGACAGGGGGAACTCACCCCTCCACTTT
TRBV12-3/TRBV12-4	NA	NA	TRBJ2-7	CSPPGAYEQYF	TGTTCCCCCCCGGGAGCCTACGAGCAGTACTTC
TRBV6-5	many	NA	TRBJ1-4	CASSYRVPGHNEKLFF	TGTGCCAGCAGTTACCGCGTGCCAGGGCATAATGAAAAACTGTTTTTT